These T cell receptor beta chains were read from a single sample in a study of response to subunit inactivated influenza vaccine. MiXCR, run by TCRdb on the RT-PCR reads, gives a single entry per CDR3 protein. The data show 530,000 or so distinct CDR3 sequences, around 25% seen once. The sequences come from CD4+ T cells sorted from PBMCs, collected more than 4 days after vaccination. Every receptor here comes from a man aged 45 to 65 who received an inactivated influenza vaccine. The CDR3 runs from the conserved cysteine through the conserved F or W. D genes are given only for firm matches. Rows give clone size only sometimes, using once, few, many, or a class for an expanded clone.

>TRBJ2-7|NA|TRBV20-1|NA
TGCAGTGCTAGCGGGAGAGGGGCTGGGGAGCAGTACTTC
CSASGRGAGEQYF
>TRBJ2-5|TRBD2|TRBV20-1|NA
TGCAGTGCTAGGGAGAGCGGGAGGAGAGAGACCCAGTACTTC
CSARESGRRETQYF
>TRBJ2-1|TRBD2|TRBV27|NA
TGTGCCAGCAGTAGAGAACGCGGGAGCGGTTTTATAGATGAGCAGTTCTTC
CASSRERGSGFIDEQFF
>TRBJ2-1|NA|TRBV5-1|few
TGCGCCAGCAGGCGGACTTACAATGAGCAGTTCTTC
CASRRTYNEQFF
>TRBJ1-2|NA|TRBV15|few
TGTGCCACCAGCGAATCCCCCTTGGGCGATGGCTACACCTTC
CATSESPLGDGYTF
>TRBJ2-7|TRBD1|TRBV9|NA
TGTGCCGGCTCCCGGGACAGTTGGTCCGAGCAGTACTTC
CAGSRDSWSEQYF
>TRBJ2-1|NA|TRBV12-3/TRBV12-4|NA
TGTGCCAGCAGTTGGGGGGCCCTAGTAGAAAATGAGCAGTTCTTC
CASSWGALVENEQFF
>TRBJ2-2|NA|TRBV12-3/TRBV12-4|NA
TGTGCCAGCACCCGCGCCGGGGGTAGCACCGGGGAGCTGTTTTTT
CASTRAGGSTGELFF
>TRBJ2-1|NA|TRBV10-3|few
TGTGCCATCAGTGCCCCAGGGAGGACCGAGCAGTTCTTC
CAISAPGRTEQFF
>TRBJ1-3|NA|TRBV4-1|many
TGCGCCAGCAGCCAAGCTGGAAACACCATATATTTT
CASSQAGNTIYF
>TRBJ2-2|NA|TRBV5-8|NA
TGTGCCAGCAGCTCCGATTACACCGGGGAGCTGTTTTTT
CASSSDYTGELFF
>TRBJ2-1|NA|TRBV5-1|NA
TGCGCCAGCAGCTTGGGTGTTAGGGCGGGGACATACAATGAGCAGTTCTTC
CASSLGVRAGTYNEQFF